Presented here are 17 T cell receptor beta chains from one specimen sequenced in a study of blood T cell repertoires in COVID-19. Only in-frame clones appear in the TCRdb table, and some are missing; sequencing was by immunoSEQ multiplex PCR. The sample gives about 200,000 clones, roughly 82% of which show up once; about 13% is in the top ten. The sample consisted of peripheral blood. The receptors here all came from a human donor in a cohort sampled during active COVID-19.

This sequence joins TRBV19 and TRBJ2-1; 8 bases are shared with TRBD1. With V trimmed by 4 bases and J by 1 base, 3 bases remained unmatched. This CDR3 comprises 15 residues. The germline V gene has CDR1 LNHDA and CDR2 SQIVND (reference sequence). In DNA form, the CDR3 reads TGTGCCAGTAGTAACAGGGGGACTTCCTACAATGAGCAGTTCTTC. This sequence encodes CASSNRGTSYNEQFF.

A note on this clone: The same CDR3 arises from other DNA sequences in this sample as well. The chain carries TRBV13 and TRBJ2-1; D may be TRBD2 (6 bases). The CDR3 is 15 residues long. The ends were cut back, 0 bases at V and 0 bases at J, with 6 bases in the middle. The germline V gene has CDR1 PRHDT and CDR2 FYEKMQ (reference sequence). This CDR3 is CASSLGGSSYNEQFF. The DNA for the CDR3 is TGTGCCAGCAGCTTAGGCGGGAGCTCCTACAATGAGCAGTTCTTC.

The chain has TRBV7-2 and TRBJ2-2; D is unclear. The V gene's germline CDR1 is SGHTA and CDR2 FQGNSA. V lost 2 bases to trimming and J lost 6 bases, with 16 bases between them. The CDR3 is 16 amino acids. The CDR3 coding sequence is TGTGCCAGCAGCTTATCACACGGCAGCCTAGCCGGGGAGCTGTTTTTT. It translates to CASSLSHGSLAGELFF.

This rearrangement joins TRBV4-1 to TRBJ2-5; D is perhaps TRBD2 (5 bases). This CDR3 spans 15 amino acids. Germline CDR1 MGHRA, CDR2 YSYEKL. Trimming removed 7 bases from V and 1 base from J, with 16 bases in between. In DNA form, the CDR3 reads TGCGCCAGCACCATACGCGGGTCATCCCAAGAGACCCAGTACTTC. Protein product: CASTIRGSSQETQYF.

CDR3 sequence: CASSWGQGSYNEQFF. In DNA form, the CDR3 reads TGTGCCAGCAGCTGGGGACAGGGCTCCTACAATGAGCAGTTCTTC. The chain recombines TRBV9 with TRBJ2-1; 9 nucleotides agree with TRBD1. Looked up from germline, CDR1 is SGDLS and CDR2 is YYNGEE. This CDR3 contains 15 residues. Trimming took 4 bases from V and 0 from J; bases not matched to a gene: 2.

In nucleotides, the CDR3 is TGTGCCAGCAGCTTAGTGCGGACAGGGACCGGAAACACCATATATTTT. Translating it yields CASSLVRTGTGNTIYF. This chain connects TRBV11-2 to TRBJ1-3; 8 bases line up with TRBD1. With 1 base clipped from V and 4 bases from J, the junction kept 6 bases outside the gene matches. The CDR3 covers 16 residues. CDR1 is SGHAT, CDR2 FQNNGV, per germline.

The J gene is TRBJ2-7, the V gene TRBV11-2; 12 bases agree with TRBD2. From germline, CDR1 is SGHAT and CDR2 FQNNGV. Trimming at V came to 5 bases and at J to 4 bases, leaving 12 bases not matched to a gene. There are 17 residues in the CDR3. Here the CDR3 reads CASSPTLAGGPGYEQYF. The CDR3 nucleotides read TGTGCCAGCAGCCCTACCCTAGCGGGAGGGCCGGGTTACGAGCAGTACTTC.

The chain uses TRBV19 and TRBJ1-1; D is unclear. CDR3 size: 14 residues. Germline CDR1 is LNHDA and CDR2 is SQIVND (reference sequence). V shed 5 bases and J shed 4 bases, with 14 bases lying between them. CDR3 DNA sequence: TGTGCCAGTAGTGAGGGAGACACCGGCACTGAAGCTTTCTTT. It codes for CASSEGDTGTEAFF.

The rearrangement joins TRBV18 to TRBJ2-3; D is perhaps TRBD1 (5 bases). There are 15 residues in the CDR3. Per the germline V gene, CDR1 is KGHSH and CDR2 is LQKENI. V gave up 3 bases and J gave up 1 base, with 11 bases separating them. The chain's CDR3 is CASSPLGQRTDTQYF. The CDR3 DNA reads TGTGCCAGCTCACCCCTGGGGCAGCGCACAGATACGCAGTATTTT.

V usage is TRBV2 and J usage is TRBJ2-7; perhaps TRBD1 as D (5 bases). The germline V gene encodes CDR1 SNHLY and CDR2 FYNNEI. CDR3 length: 12 residues. V lost 3 bases to trimming and J lost 3 bases, with 6 bases between them. The CDR3 protein is CASSDQGYEQYF. CDR3 DNA: TGTGCCAGCAGTGACCAGGGCTACGAGCAGTACTTC.

This chain connects TRBV2 to TRBJ2-6; 9 bases match TRBD1. The CDR3 consists of 16 residues. Trimming cost V 8 bases and J 1 base; bases outside gene matches: 6. Germline CDR1 is SNHLY and CDR2 is FYNNEI. As DNA, the CDR3 is TGTGCCAGCGCCCGGGACAGGGCTTCTGGGGCCAACGTCCTGACTTTC. It codes for CASARDRASGANVLTF.

The chain uses TRBV6-6 and TRBJ2-1; TRBD2 agrees at 10 bases. V shed 7 bases, J shed 8 bases, and the junction held 8 bases outside the gene matches. CDR1 MNHNY and CDR2 SVGAGI come from the germline V gene (reference sequence). This CDR3 is built from 14 residues. The chain's CDR3 is CASNTEREGDEQFF. For the CDR3, the DNA is TGTGCCAGCAATACCGAGCGGGAGGGAGATGAGCAGTTCTTC.

The V gene is TRBV5-4, the J gene TRBJ2-3; D possibly corresponds to TRBD2 (6 bases). Between the trimmed V and J ends, which lost 5 bases and 0 bases, there was a span of 13 bases. The CDR3 runs to 15 residues. Germline V gene lookup returns CDR1 SGHNT and CDR2 YYREEE (reference sequence). The CDR3 bases are TGTGCCAGCAGATCCGGAGGGGTAAGCACAGATACGCAGTATTTT. Its translation: CASRSGGVSTDTQYF.

The rearrangement links TRBV2 to TRBJ2-2; 11 bases are shared with TRBD1. The CDR3 contains 14 residues. Per the germline V gene, CDR1 is SNHLY and CDR2 is FYNNEI. V lost 6 bases, J lost 5 bases, and 2 bases stayed unmatched. CDR3 bases: TGTGCCAGCAGAGGGACAGGGGGGACCGGGGAGCTGTTTTTT. It encodes CASRGTGGTGELFF.

The CDR3 here is CASSVARQGVPLDTQYF. In DNA, the CDR3 is TGTGCCAGCAGCGTAGCAAGACAGGGGGTTCCTTTAGATACGCAGTATTTT. The chain employs TRBV9 and TRBJ2-3; 9 bases are shared with TRBD1. The J segment lost 5 bases and the V segment lost 0 bases, leaving 10 bases of the junction unmatched. Germline values: CDR1 SGDLS, CDR2 YYNGEE. This CDR3 has 17 amino acids. The full variable domain, completed using reference TRBV9 and TRBJ2-3, is DSGVTQTPKHLITATGQRVTLRCSPRSGDLSVYWYQQSLDQGLQFLIQYYNGEERAKGNILERFSAQQFPDLHSELNLSSLELGDSALYFCASSVARQGVPLDTQYFGPGTRLTVL.

The CDR3 nucleotides are TGTGCCAGTAGTGCAACTTACTCCTACGAGCAGTACTTC. Its protein product is CASSATYSYEQYF. The chain carries TRBV19 and TRBJ2-7; no clear D gene. This CDR3 comprises 13 residues. CDR1 and CDR2 (germline): LNHDA, SQIVND (reference sequence). Trimming removed 5 bases at V and 0 bases at J, with 8 bases between.

In this sample, this clone turned up once. The genes are TRBV10-2 and TRBJ1-1, with a tentative D call TRBD1 (5 bases). V was cut by 3 bases and J by 4 bases, with 12 bases left in between. Germline-derived CDR1 and CDR2 are WSHSY and SAAADI. CDR3 length: 14 amino acids. The CDR3 loop reads CASSEQERGTEAFF. The CDR3 coding sequence is TGCGCCAGCAGTGAACAGGAAAGAGGCACTGAAGCTTTCTTT.